This T cell receptor (beta chain) was profiled in a study of T cell responses to AZD1222 COVID-19 vaccine. Whole-study results and caveats: Nearly half of unique spike-specific TCRs reportedly avoided B.1.351 and B.1.1.7 mutated regions. Among the donors, most were white British and more were female, and clonal diversity was possibly underestimated.

In this sample, this clone turned up a few times. Its cognate antigen is unknown. The CDR3 covers 13 residues. The germline V gene has CDR1 MDHEN and CDR2 SYDVKM. The V end lost 10 bases, the J end lost 3 bases, and 16 bases lay between the germline ends. Here immunoSEQ multiplex PCR was the method, and the copy in TCRdb shows in-frame clones only, minus some. The sample shows about 140,000 clones, about nine tenths of them seen only once. The chain is built from TRBV28 and TRBJ2-7; no definite D call. Sequencing was performed on peripheral blood, taken 28 days after the second AZD1222 dose. This receptor was taken from an adult who received the AZD1222 COVID-19 vaccine. CDR3 DNA: TGTGCCACTCAGGCGAACAACCTCTACGAGCAGTACTTC. Its protein is CATQANNLYEQYF.